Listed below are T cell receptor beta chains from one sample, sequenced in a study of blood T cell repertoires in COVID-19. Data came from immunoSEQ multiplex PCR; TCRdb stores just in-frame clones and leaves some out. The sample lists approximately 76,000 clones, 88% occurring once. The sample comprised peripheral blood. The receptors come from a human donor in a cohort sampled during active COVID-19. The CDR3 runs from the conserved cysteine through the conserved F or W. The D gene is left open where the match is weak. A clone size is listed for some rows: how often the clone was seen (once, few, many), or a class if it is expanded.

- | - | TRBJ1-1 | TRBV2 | CASSRGTEAFF | TGTGCCAGCAGTCGGGGCACTGAAGCTTTCTTT
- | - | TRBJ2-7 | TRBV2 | CASSGGVYEQYF | TGTGCCAGCAGTGGGGGGGTTTACGAGCAGTACTTC
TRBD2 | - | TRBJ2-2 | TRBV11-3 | CASSLGLSMASGTAGELFF | TGTGCCAGCAGCTTAGGTTTGAGTATGGCTAGCGGGACGGCCGGGGAGCTGTTTTTT
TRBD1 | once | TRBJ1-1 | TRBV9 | CASSVEGQGMETFF | TGTGCCAGCAGCGTAGAGGGACAGGGGATGGAAACTTTCTTT
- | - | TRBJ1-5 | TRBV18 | CASTAASNQPQHF | TGTGCCAGCACTGCAGCGTCTAATCAGCCCCAGCATTTT
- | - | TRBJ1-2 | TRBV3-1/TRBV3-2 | CASSQDRDTGGYTF | TGTGCCAGCAGCCAAGATCGGGACACCGGGGGCTACACCTTC
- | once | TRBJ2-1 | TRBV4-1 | CASSQDGSGIF | TGCGCCAGCAGCCAAGATGGTTCAGGGATCTTC
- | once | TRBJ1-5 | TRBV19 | CASSIPGHSNQPQHF | TGTGCCAGTAGTATCCCGGGACACAGCAATCAGCCCCAGCATTTT
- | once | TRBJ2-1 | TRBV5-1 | CASSLGLYNEQFF | TGCGCCAGCAGCTTGGGACTATACAATGAGCAGTTCTTC
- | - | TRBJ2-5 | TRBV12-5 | CASAPAREETQYF | TGTGCTAGTGCTCCCGCCAGGGAAGAGACCCAGTACTTC
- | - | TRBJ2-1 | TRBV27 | CASARGDSYNEQFF | TGTGCCAGCGCCAGGGGGGACTCCTACAATGAGCAGTTCTTC
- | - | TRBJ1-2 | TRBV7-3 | CASSPGGGAIGYTF | TGTGCCAGCAGCCCTGGAGGGGGGGCCATAGGCTACACCTTC
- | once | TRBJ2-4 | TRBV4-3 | CASSQDLPKRELGKNIQYF | TGCGCCAGCAGCCAAGATCTGCCCAAACGGGAACTAGGCAAAAACATTCAGTACTTC
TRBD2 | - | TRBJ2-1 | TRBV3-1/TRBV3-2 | CASSQDPLAGVGNEQFF | TGTGCCAGCAGCCAAGATCCCCTAGCGGGAGTGGGGAATGAGCAGTTCTTC
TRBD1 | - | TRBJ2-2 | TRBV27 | CASTPTGVNTGELFF | TGTGCCAGCACCCCGACAGGGGTGAACACCGGGGAGCTGTTTTTT
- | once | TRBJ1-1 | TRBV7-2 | CASSLEEGSGTEAFF | TGTGCCAGCAGCCTAGAGGAGGGGTCGGGCACTGAAGCTTTCTTT
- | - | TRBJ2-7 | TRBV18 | CASSPQGQAKGEQYF | TGTGCCAGCTCACCACAGGGGCAGGCGAAGGGGGAGCAGTACTTC
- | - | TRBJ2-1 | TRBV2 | CASRGTGFNEQFF | TGTGCCAGCAGGGGAACAGGGTTCAATGAGCAGTTCTTC
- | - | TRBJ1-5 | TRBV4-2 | CASSHEGGARQPQHF | TGTGCCAGCAGCCATGAGGGGGGGGCCCGACAGCCCCAGCATTTT
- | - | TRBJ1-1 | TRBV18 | CASSPGQGLNTEAFF | TGTGCCAGCTCACCAGGTCAGGGGTTGAACACTGAAGCTTTCTTT
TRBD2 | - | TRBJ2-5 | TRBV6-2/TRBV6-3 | CASSYATSGETQYF | TGTGCCAGCAGTTACGCTACTAGCGGGGAGACCCAGTACTTC
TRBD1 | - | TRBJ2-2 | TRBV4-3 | CASSQVRIQGAGELFF | TGCGCCAGCAGCCAGGTCAGGATTCAGGGGGCCGGGGAGCTGTTTTTT
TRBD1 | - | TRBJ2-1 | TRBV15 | CATSAPTGDYNEQFF | TGTGCCACCAGCGCGCCGACAGGGGACTACAATGAGCAGTTCTTC
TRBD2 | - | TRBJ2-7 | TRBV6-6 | CASSPPGGGQYEQYF | TGTGCCAGCAGTCCACCCGGGGGGGGGCAATACGAGCAGTACTTC
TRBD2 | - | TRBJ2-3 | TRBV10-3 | CAISTSGRAASTDTQYF | TGTGCCATCAGTACTAGCGGGAGGGCCGCTAGCACAGATACGCAGTATTTT
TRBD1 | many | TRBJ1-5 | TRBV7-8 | CASSLVQGRGNQPQHF | TGTGCCAGCAGCTTAGTACAGGGGCGCGGGAATCAGCCCCAGCATTTT
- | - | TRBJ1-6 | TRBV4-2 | CASSQSRDIINSPLHF | TGTGCCAGCAGCCAGAGCCGGGACATCATTAATTCACCCCTCCACTTT
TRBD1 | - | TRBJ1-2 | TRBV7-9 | CASSLDRTYGYTF | TGTGCCAGCAGCTTGGACAGGACGTATGGCTACACCTTC
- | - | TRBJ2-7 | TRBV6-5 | CASSYESRAYEQYF | TGTGCCAGCAGTTATGAGTCGAGGGCTTACGAGCAGTACTTC
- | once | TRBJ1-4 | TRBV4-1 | CASSQVQRKLFF | TGCGCCAGCAGCCAGGTACAAAGAAAACTGTTTTTT
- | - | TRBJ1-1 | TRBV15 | CATSKRDTENTEAFF | TGTGCCACCAGCAAACGGGACACCGAGAACACTGAAGCTTTCTTT
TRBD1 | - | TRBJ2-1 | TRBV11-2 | CASSLGQPTHEQFF | TGTGCCAGCAGCTTGGGACAGCCCACCCATGAGCAGTTCTTC
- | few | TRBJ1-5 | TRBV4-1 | CASSRNRDQPQHF | TGCGCCAGCAGCCGCAACAGGGATCAGCCCCAGCATTTT
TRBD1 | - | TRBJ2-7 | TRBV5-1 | CASSIHDRGSYEQYF | TGCGCCAGCAGCATACACGACAGGGGTTCCTACGAGCAGTACTTC
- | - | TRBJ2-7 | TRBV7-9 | CASSPREYGYEQYF | TGTGCCAGCAGCCCCCGAGAGTACGGCTACGAGCAGTACTTC
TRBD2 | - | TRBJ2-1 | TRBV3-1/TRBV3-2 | CASSPGSGIHLVKFF | TGTGCCAGCAGCCCGGGTAGCGGGATCCACCTTGTTAAGTTCTTC
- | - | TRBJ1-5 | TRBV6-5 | CASGTGDQPQHF | TGTGCCAGCGGAACGGGAGATCAGCCCCAGCATTTT
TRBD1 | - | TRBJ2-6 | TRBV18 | CASSPSDRGLGGANVLTF | TGTGCCAGCTCACCGTCCGACAGGGGCCTGGGAGGGGCCAACGTCCTGACTTTC
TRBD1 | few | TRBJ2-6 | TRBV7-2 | CASSFRGRTLTGANVLTF | TGTGCCAGCAGCTTCAGGGGGCGCACCCTGACTGGGGCCAACGTCCTGACTTTC
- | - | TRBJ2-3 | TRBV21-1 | CASSKVRSPSTDTQYF | TGTGCCAGCAGCAAAGTCCGGTCCCCGAGCACAGATACGCAGTATTTT
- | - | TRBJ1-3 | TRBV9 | CASSEGTSFGGNTIYF | TGTGCCAGCAGCGAAGGGACTTCCTTTGGCGGAAACACCATATATTTT
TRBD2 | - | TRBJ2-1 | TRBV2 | CASSELAGGSDEQFF | TGTGCCAGCAGTGAACTAGCGGGGGGAAGCGATGAGCAGTTCTTC
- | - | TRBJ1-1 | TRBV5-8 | CASSSWGGAKTEAFF | TGTGCCAGCAGCTCTTGGGGAGGGGCCAAAACTGAAGCTTTCTTT
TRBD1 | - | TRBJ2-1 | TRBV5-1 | CASGGNRGNEQFF | TGCGCCAGCGGGGGAAACAGGGGCAATGAGCAGTTCTTC
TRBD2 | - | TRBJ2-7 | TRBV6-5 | CASSYFSGVADEQYF | TGTGCCAGCAGTTACTTCAGCGGGGTAGCGGACGAGCAGTACTTC
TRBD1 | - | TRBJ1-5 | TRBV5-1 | CASSPGTDSNQPQHF | TGCGCCAGCAGCCCCGGGACAGATAGCAATCAGCCCCAGCATTTT
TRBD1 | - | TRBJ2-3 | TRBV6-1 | CASSDSLGTGVTDTQYF | TGTGCCAGCAGTGATAGTTTAGGGACAGGGGTAACAGATACGCAGTATTTT
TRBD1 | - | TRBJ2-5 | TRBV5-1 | CASSLGQRVQETQYF | TGCGCCAGCAGCCTGGGACAGCGAGTCCAAGAGACCCAGTACTTC
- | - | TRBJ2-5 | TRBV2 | CASSEYIKETQYF | TGTGCCAGCAGTGAATACATCAAAGAGACCCAGTACTTC
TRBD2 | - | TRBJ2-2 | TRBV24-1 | CATSGQPGLAGGRTGELFF | TGTGCCACCAGTGGCCAACCGGGACTAGCGGGAGGTCGTACCGGGGAGCTGTTTTTT
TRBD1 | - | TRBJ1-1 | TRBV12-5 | CASGLPDRVWHTEAFF | TGTGCTAGTGGTTTGCCGGACAGGGTTTGGCACACTGAAGCTTTCTTT
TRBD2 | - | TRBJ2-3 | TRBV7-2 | CASRTTGGGIHTQYF | TGTGCCAGCAGAACCACGGGGGGAGGGATCCATACGCAGTATTTT
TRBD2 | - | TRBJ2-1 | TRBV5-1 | CASSSSSGRGHEQFF | TGCGCCAGCAGCTCCTCTAGCGGGAGAGGGCATGAGCAGTTCTTC
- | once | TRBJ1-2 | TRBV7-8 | CASSLGKDRLNYGYTF | TGTGCCAGCAGCTTAGGAAAAGACAGACTTAACTATGGCTACACCTTC
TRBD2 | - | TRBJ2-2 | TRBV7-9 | CASSLQLAGVAGELFF | TGTGCCAGCAGCTTGCAACTAGCGGGAGTTGCTGGGGAGCTGTTTTTT
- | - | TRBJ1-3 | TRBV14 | CASSPRTVSGNTIYF | TGTGCCAGCAGCCCTCGGACAGTCTCTGGAAACACCATATATTTT
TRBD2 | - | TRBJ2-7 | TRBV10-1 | CASTTTSGIHEQYF | TGCGCCAGCACAACGACTAGCGGGATCCACGAGCAGTACTTC
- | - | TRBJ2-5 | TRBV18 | CASSQMTGQETQYF | TGTGCCAGCTCACAAATGACAGGTCAAGAGACCCAGTACTTC
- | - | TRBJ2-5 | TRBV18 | CASSPPMGRETQYF | TGTGCCAGCTCACCACCGATGGGGAGAGAGACCCAGTACTTC